This T cell receptor beta chain was recorded in a study of T cells after yellow fever vaccination. TCRdb ran MiXCR on the 5' RACE reads and lists one entry per CDR3 protein. The sample consists of nearly 70,000 distinct CDR3 sequences, 6.5% of them appearing once. The CDR3 totals 17 residues. Germline CDR1 is SEHNR and CDR2 is FQNEAQ (reference sequence). V was clipped by 5 bases and J by 0 bases, with 17 bases between them. Turning to this clonotype: Its specificity is not known.

Study findings and constraints: Few clonotypes appeared in both CD4 and CD8 compartments. Post-booster samples contained most primary-vaccination clones (around 96% CD4, about 90% CD8).

This TCR came from a man aged 18 to 30 who received the YFV17D yellow fever vaccine. This chain uses TRBV7-9 with TRBJ1-5; D uncertain. Sequencing was performed on CD8+ T cells sorted from PBMCs, taken about 49 days after the first yellow fever vaccination. This CDR3 reads CASSAQQDLDSNQPQHF. CDR3 DNA sequence: TGTGCCAGCAGCGCCCAGCAAGACCTCGATAGCAATCAGCCCCAGCATTTT.